What follows are 26 T cell receptor beta chains derived from one specimen sequenced in a study of blood T cell repertoires in COVID-19. The data were produced by immunoSEQ multiplex PCR, yet TCRdb's version contains in-frame clones alone and is incomplete. Altogether about 200,000 clones are present, about 90% being singletons, with the ten largest covering 0.65% to 0.95%. Sequencing used peripheral blood. These receptors all come from a woman in her seventies with acute or convalescent COVID-19.

The chain has TRBV6-5 and TRBJ2-7; possible D gene TRBD2, 5 bases. Germline assignment: CDR1 MNHEY and CDR2 SVGAGI. CDR3 length equals 15 residues. Trimming removed 0 bases from V and 2 bases from J, with 11 bases in between. The CDR3 is CASSYSRVPTYEQYF. DNA for the CDR3: TGTGCCAGCAGTTACTCGAGGGTCCCCACCTACGAGCAGTACTTC.

CDR3 bases: TGCAGTGCTAGGGGACAGGGGGAAGCTTTCTTT. Translated: CSARGQGEAFF. This sequence joins TRBV20-1 and TRBJ1-1; 10 bases are shared with TRBD1. This CDR3 is built from 11 residues. Germline V gives CDR1 DFQATT, CDR2 SNEGSKA (reference sequence). V lost 3 bases and J lost 8; bases outside the gene matches: 0.

The chain has TRBV2 and TRBJ1-4; the D is unclear. In germline, CDR1 is SNHLY, CDR2 FYNNEI. The CDR3 extends over 13 amino acids. Trimming took off 7 bases at V and 1 base at J, with 7 bases between the two ends. The CDR3 loop reads CASKRRTNEKLFF. CDR3 sequence (DNA): TGTGCCAGCAAAAGGAGAACTAATGAAAAACTGTTTTTT.

The chain joins TRBV19 to TRBJ2-3; the D gene is possibly TRBD2 (5 bases). The length of the CDR3 is 14 residues. Germline assignment: CDR1 LNHDA and CDR2 SQIVND (reference sequence). V lost 6 bases to trimming and J lost 0 bases, with 10 bases between them. The CDR3 spells CASSPSGSTDTQYF. The CDR3 DNA sequence: TGTGCCAGTAGCCCAAGCGGTAGCACAGATACGCAGTATTTT.

This chain uses TRBV9 with TRBJ1-6, with 9 bases lining up with TRBD1. This CDR3 region has 15 residues. Trimming cost V 4 bases and J 10 bases; bases outside gene matches: 9. CDR1 SGDLS and CDR2 YYNGEE come from the germline V gene. Here the CDR3 DNA reads TGTGCCAGCAGCTCCCCGGGACAGGGAAACTCACCCCTCCACTTT. Amino acids: CASSSPGQGNSPLHF.

The chain employs TRBV7-2 and TRBJ1-2; possibly TRBD1 for D (6 bases). This CDR3 is 12 amino acids long. Germline CDR1 reads SGHTA; CDR2 reads FQGNSA. The V end lost 5 bases, the J end lost 8 bases, and 12 bases lay between the germline ends. The CDR3 DNA follows: TGTGCCAGCAGCCAAGGGCAGGGGGGCTACACCTTC. Residues: CASSQGQGGYTF.

The chain employs TRBV25-1 and TRBJ1-1; 9 positions match TRBD1. CDR1 is MGHDK and CDR2 is SYGVNS in the germline V gene. The CDR3 length is 13 residues. Trimming at V came to 6 bases and at J to 6 bases, leaving 5 bases not matched to a gene. CDR3 loop: CASRRQGVPEAFF. The CDR3, as DNA: TGTGCCAGCAGAAGACAGGGGGTACCTGAAGCTTTCTTT.

CDR3: CASSLVGGQAPGDEQYF. In DNA form, the CDR3 reads TGCGCCAGCAGCTTGGTAGGAGGACAGGCCCCTGGGGACGAGCAGTACTTC. This chain connects TRBV5-1 to TRBJ2-7; the match to TRBD1 covers 7 bases. The CDR3 has 17 amino acids. Unmatched junction bases numbered 14, after V lost 0 bases and J lost 5 bases. Looked up from germline, CDR1 is SGHRS and CDR2 is YFSETQ.

The chain joins TRBV11-3 to TRBJ1-1; 9 bases are shared with TRBD1. Germline CDR1 SGHNT, CDR2 YENEEA. V was pared by 5 bases and J by 4 bases, with 8 bases of the junction left unmatched. The CDR3 length is 15 residues. CDR3 nucleotides: TGTGCCAGCAGCCCCAGGACAGGGGTGCGCACTGAAGCTTTCTTT. Amino acid sequence: CASSPRTGVRTEAFF.

The chain employs TRBV3-1 (or the pseudogene TRBV3-2) and TRBJ2-2; 12 nucleotides line up with TRBD2. V lost 4 bases, J lost 5 bases, and 2 bases stayed unmatched. Per the germline V gene, CDR1 is LGHDT and CDR2 is YNNKEL (reference sequence). The CDR3 loop spans 15 amino acids. The CDR3 nucleotides are TGTGCCAGCAGCCTCGGACTAGCGGGGACCGGGGAGCTGTTTTTT. Its translation: CASSLGLAGTGELFF.

This chain's CDR3 is CASSLSGGATDTQYF. CDR3 DNA: TGTGCCAGCAGCTTAAGCGGGGGGGCAACAGATACGCAGTATTTT. The V and J genes are TRBV7-2 and TRBJ2-3, with 10 positions matching TRBD2. The V segment lost 2 bases and the J segment 3 bases; nucleotides outside the gene matches: 2. CDR3 length equals 15 residues. Germline V CDR1 and CDR2: SGHTA, FQGNSA.

V is TRBV4-1 and J is TRBJ2-1, with 7 bases that match TRBD2. This CDR3 comprises 19 residues. The germline gives CDR1 MGHRA, CDR2 YSYEKL. V lost 0 bases, J lost 0 bases, and 11 bases stayed unmatched. In nucleotides, the CDR3 is TGCGCCAGCAGCCAAGATCAGGTTAGCGGGCAAAGCTCCTACAATGAGCAGTTCTTC. Translating gives CASSQDQVSGQSSYNEQFF.

The chain has TRBV28 and TRBJ2-1; D gene unclear. This CDR3 has 11 amino acids. Trimming left V 4 bases short and J 8 bases short, with 6 bases between. The germline V gene encodes CDR1 MDHEN and CDR2 SYDVKM. The CDR3 loop reads CASSSVHEQFF. CDR3 coding DNA: TGTGCCAGCAGTTCGGTCCATGAGCAGTTCTTC.

The rearrangement links TRBV19 to TRBJ2-7; TRBD2 is a possible D gene (5 bases). This CDR3 has 13 amino acids. CDR1 LNHDA and CDR2 SQIVND come from the germline V gene (reference sequence). Trimming left V 0 bases short and J 7 bases short, with 10 bases between. CDR3 amino acids: CASSIDRTGEQYF. The DNA for the CDR3 is TGTGCCAGTAGTATAGATCGGACGGGAGAGCAGTACTTC.

This clone was seen only a few times. The chain links TRBV7-9 to TRBJ2-1; 7 bases fit TRBD1. The V gene end was trimmed by 5 bases and the J gene end by 12 bases; junction bases not matched to a gene: 13. The CDR3 consists of 14 residues. Germline V lookup: CDR1 SEHNR, CDR2 FQNEAQ (reference sequence). CDR3 in DNA: TGTGCCAGCAGCCAGCAACTACAGGGGACAGCGCAGTTCTTC. Translated, it gives CASSQQLQGTAQFF.

The chain employs TRBV7-2 and TRBJ1-3; 8 positions agree with TRBD1. Germline values: CDR1 SGHTA, CDR2 FQGNSA. The CDR3 runs to 15 residues. Trimming at V came to 2 bases and at J to 4 bases, leaving 4 bases not matched to a gene. The CDR3 DNA is TGTGCCAGCAGCTTATCGGGACAGGCGGGAAACACCATATATTTT. Translation: CASSLSGQAGNTIYF.

The chain couples TRBV2 to TRBJ1-4; a weak D match, TRBD1 (6 bases). The CDR3 is 14 residues long. The germline V gene has CDR1 SNHLY and CDR2 FYNNEI. The V end lost 6 bases, the J end lost 7 bases, and 15 bases lay between the germline ends. The CDR3 DNA is TGTGCCAGCAGGGAACAGGGCGCTAGTGAAAAACTGTTTTTT. This gives the protein CASREQGASEKLFF.

This clone was picked up one time. The chain uses TRBV7-9 and TRBJ1-6; tentatively, D is TRBD1 (5 bases). Germline V lookup: CDR1 SEHNR, CDR2 FQNEAQ (reference sequence). V was clipped by 2 bases and J by 2 bases, with 7 bases between them. The CDR3 is 15 amino acids. In DNA, the CDR3 is TGTGCCAGCAGCTTACCGGGGGCCTATAATTCACCCCTCCACTTT. This gives the protein CASSLPGAYNSPLHF. Drawing the rest from reference TRBV7-9 and TRBJ1-6, the complete variable domain is DTGVSQNPRHKITKRGQNVTFRCDPISEHNRLYWYRQTLGQGPEFLTYFQNEAQLEKSRLLSDRFSAERPKGSFSTLEIQRTEQGDSAMYLCASSLPGAYNSPLHFGNGTRLTVT.

This clone was found once. This sequence joins TRBV21-1 and TRBJ2-3; the table's D call, TRBD1, has no DNA check behind it. TRBV21-1 is described as a pseudogene. The CDR3 consists of 14 residues. DNA of the CDR3: TGTGCCAGCAGCAAAGGGCAGGGAACAGATACGCAGTATTTT. Translating it yields CASSKGQGTDTQYF.

V is TRBV5-1 and J is TRBJ2-1; 11 bases match TRBD1. The CDR3 is 15 amino acids. The junction had 5 bases not matched to a gene; V was cut back by 6 bases and J by 3 bases. Per the germline V gene, CDR1 is SGHRS and CDR2 is YFSETQ. The CDR3 DNA is TGCGCCAGCACATACGGGACAGGGGGCTACAATGAGCAGTTCTTC. Amino acids: CASTYGTGGYNEQFF.

This chain uses TRBV18 with TRBJ2-5; 8 bases match TRBD1. This CDR3 spans 16 amino acids. The germline V gene has CDR1 KGHSH and CDR2 LQKENI. The ends lost 1 base at V and 4 bases at J; junction bases unmatched: 8. The CDR3 spells CASSPRAGGWGETQYF. The CDR3 nucleotides read TGTGCCAGCTCACCACGGGCAGGGGGCTGGGGAGAGACCCAGTACTTC. The full variable domain, completed using reference TRBV18 and TRBJ2-5, is NAGVMQNPRHLVRRRGQEARLRCSPMKGHSHVYWYRQLPEEGLKFMVYLQKENIIDESGMPKERFSAEFPKEGPSILRIQQVVRGDSAAYFCASSPRAGGWGETQYFGPGTRLLVL.

The J gene is TRBJ1-4, the V gene TRBV27; 9 bases align to TRBD1. The germline gives CDR1 MNHEY, CDR2 SMNVEV (reference sequence). J gave up 7 bases and V 5 bases, and 8 bases lay outside the gene matches. The length of the CDR3 is 15 residues. CDR3 loop: CASSPGQGGSEKLFF. CDR3 DNA: TGTGCCAGCAGTCCGGGACAGGGAGGGAGTGAAAAACTGTTTTTT.

A note on this clone: Other DNA sequences within the sample encode an identical CDR3. The chain couples TRBV7-2 to TRBJ1-5; weak D call: TRBD1 (6 bases). The CDR3 is made up of 17 amino acids. Trimming left V 1 base short and J 0 bases short, with 13 bases between. Germline CDR1 reads SGHTA; CDR2 reads FQGNSA. In DNA form, the CDR3 reads TGTGCCAGCAGCTTAGAGGGAGGGGGATTTAGCAATCAGCCCCAGCATTTT. It translates to CASSLEGGGFSNQPQHF.

V and J are TRBV21-1 and TRBJ1-1; no check of the table's D call, TRBD1, against the DNA was made. TRBV21-1 is classified as a pseudogene. There are 19 residues in the CDR3. CDR3 nucleotide sequence: TGTGCCAGCAGCTCAAGAGGGGGTGTGATGGTCACCCCGGACACTGAAGCTTTCTTT. It yields the protein CASSSRGGVMVTPDTEAFF.

The chain carries TRBV5-1 and TRBJ2-7, with 8 bases lining up with TRBD2. Germline V gene lookup returns CDR1 SGHRS and CDR2 YFSETQ. The CDR3 runs 13 residues. V lost 4 bases, J lost 2 bases, and 2 bases stayed unmatched. The CDR3, as DNA: TGCGCCAGCAGCGCGGGACTAGCCTACGAGCAGTACTTC. Translating it yields CASSAGLAYEQYF. Variable domain in full (rest from reference TRBV5-1 and TRBJ2-7): KAGVTQTPRYLIKTRGQQVTLSCSPISGHRSVSWYQQTPGQGLQFLFEYFSETQRNKGNFPGRFSGRQFSNSRSEMNVSTLELGDSALYLCASSAGLAYEQYFGPGTRLTVT.

The J gene is TRBJ2-3, the V gene TRBV12-3 or TRBV12-4, with D possibly matching TRBD2 (5 bases). Trimming took 3 bases from V and 5 from J, leaving 9 bases between them. There are 13 residues in the CDR3. The CDR3 DNA follows: TGTGCCAGCAGTTTTGAGGCGGGAGATACGCAGTATTTT. Amino acids: CASSFEAGDTQYF.